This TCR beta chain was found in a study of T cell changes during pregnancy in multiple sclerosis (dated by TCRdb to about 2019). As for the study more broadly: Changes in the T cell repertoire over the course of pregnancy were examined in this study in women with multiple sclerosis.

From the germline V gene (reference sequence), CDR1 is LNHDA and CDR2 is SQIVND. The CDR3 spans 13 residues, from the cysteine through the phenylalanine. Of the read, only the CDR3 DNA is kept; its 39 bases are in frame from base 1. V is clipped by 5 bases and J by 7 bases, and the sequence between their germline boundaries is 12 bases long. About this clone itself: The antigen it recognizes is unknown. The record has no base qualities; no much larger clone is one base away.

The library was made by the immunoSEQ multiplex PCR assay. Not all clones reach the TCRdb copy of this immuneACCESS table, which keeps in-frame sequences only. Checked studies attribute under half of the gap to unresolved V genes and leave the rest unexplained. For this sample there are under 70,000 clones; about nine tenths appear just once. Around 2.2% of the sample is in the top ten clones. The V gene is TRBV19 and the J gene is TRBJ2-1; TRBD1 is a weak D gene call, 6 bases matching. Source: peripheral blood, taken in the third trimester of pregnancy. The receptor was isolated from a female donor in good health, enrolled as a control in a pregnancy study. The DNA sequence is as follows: TGTGCCAGTAGTTTCAGTCAGGGGAATGAGCAGTTCTTC. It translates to CASSFSQGNEQFF.